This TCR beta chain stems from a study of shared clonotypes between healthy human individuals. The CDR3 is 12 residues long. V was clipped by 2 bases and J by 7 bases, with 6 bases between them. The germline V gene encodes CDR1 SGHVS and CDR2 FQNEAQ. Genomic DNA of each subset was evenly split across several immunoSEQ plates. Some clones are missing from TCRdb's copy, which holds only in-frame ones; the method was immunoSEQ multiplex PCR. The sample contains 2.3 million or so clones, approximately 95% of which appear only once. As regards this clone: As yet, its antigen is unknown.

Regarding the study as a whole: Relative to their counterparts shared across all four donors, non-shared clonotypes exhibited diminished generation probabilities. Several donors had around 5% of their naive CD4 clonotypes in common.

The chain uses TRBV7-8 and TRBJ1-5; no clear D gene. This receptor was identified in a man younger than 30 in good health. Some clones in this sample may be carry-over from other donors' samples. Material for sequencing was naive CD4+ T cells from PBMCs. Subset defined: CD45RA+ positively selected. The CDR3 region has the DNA TGTGCCAGCAGCTTATACCGGCAGCCCCAGCATTTT. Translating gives CASSLYRQPQHF.